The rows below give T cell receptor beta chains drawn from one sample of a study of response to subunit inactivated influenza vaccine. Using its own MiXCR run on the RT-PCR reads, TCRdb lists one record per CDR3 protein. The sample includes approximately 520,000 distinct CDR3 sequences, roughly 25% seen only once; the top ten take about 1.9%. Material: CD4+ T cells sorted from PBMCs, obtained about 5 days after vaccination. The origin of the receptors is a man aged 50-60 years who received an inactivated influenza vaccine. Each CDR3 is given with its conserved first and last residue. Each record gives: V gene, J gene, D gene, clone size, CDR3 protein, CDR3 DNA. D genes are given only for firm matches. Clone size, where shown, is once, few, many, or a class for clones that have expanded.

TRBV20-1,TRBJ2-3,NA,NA,CSAMAGARIDTQYF,TGCAGTGCTATGGCGGGGGCTAGGATAGATACGCAGTATTTT
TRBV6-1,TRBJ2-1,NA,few,CASIERVGETNNEQFF,TGTGCCAGCATCGAGAGGGTGGGAGAAACAAACAATGAGCAGTTCTTC
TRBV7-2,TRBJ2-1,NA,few,CASSTKQGGEQFF,TGTGCCAGCAGCACAAAACAGGGGGGGGAGCAGTTCTTC
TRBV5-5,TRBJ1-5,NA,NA,CASSLGFPPHQPQHF,TGTGCCAGCAGCTTGGGGTTCCCACCGCATCAGCCCCAGCATTTT
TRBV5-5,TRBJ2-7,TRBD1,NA,CASRRPGTGGSYEQYF,TGTGCCAGCAGGCGGCCTGGGACAGGGGGCTCCTACGAGCAGTACTTC
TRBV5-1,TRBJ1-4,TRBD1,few,CASSPQGIDEKLFF,TGCGCCAGCAGCCCACAGGGGATTGATGAAAAACTGTTTTTT
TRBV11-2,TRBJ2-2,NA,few,CASSFWTAGELFF,TGTGCCAGCAGCTTCTGGACCGCCGGGGAGCTGTTTTTT
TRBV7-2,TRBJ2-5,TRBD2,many,CASSFAGTSVETQYF,TGTGCCAGCAGCTTCGCCGGGACTAGCGTAGAGACCCAGTACTTC
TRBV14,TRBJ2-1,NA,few,CASSQALSGEQFF,TGTGCCAGCAGCCAAGCCCTATCGGGCGAGCAGTTCTTC
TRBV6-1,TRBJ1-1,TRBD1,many,CASRGTGVSTEAFF,TGTGCCAGCAGGGGGACAGGGGTGAGCACTGAAGCTTTCTTT
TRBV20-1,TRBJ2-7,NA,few,CSGSRSETYEQYF,TGCAGTGGTTCGCGGTCTGAGACCTACGAGCAGTACTTC
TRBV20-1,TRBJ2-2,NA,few,CSARQGRGELFF,TGCAGTGCTAGACAGGGTCGGGGGGAGCTGTTTTTT
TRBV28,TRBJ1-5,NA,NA,CASSQEGRQPQHF,TGTGCCAGCAGTCAGGAGGGGCGGCAGCCCCAGCATTTT
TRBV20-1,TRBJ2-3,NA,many,CSVSGATDTQYF,TGCAGTGTATCGGGGGCCACAGATACGCAGTATTTT
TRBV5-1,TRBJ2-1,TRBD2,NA,CASSSRLARNEQFF,TGCGCCAGCAGCTCAAGACTAGCGAGGAATGAGCAGTTCTTC
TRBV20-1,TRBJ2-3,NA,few,CSARDLVGRGEYF,TGCAGTGCTAGAGACCTGGTAGGACGCGGGGAGTATTTT
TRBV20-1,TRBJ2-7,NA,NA,CSAVLGPYVYEQYF,TGCAGTGCTGTCCTGGGACCTTATGTCTACGAGCAGTACTTC
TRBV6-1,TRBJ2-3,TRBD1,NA,CASQPGTGSDTQYF,TGTGCCAGTCAACCCGGGACAGGGTCAGATACGCAGTATTTT
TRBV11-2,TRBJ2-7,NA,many,CASSLDPRGLWEQYF,TGTGCCAGCAGCTTAGATCCGCGGGGGCTGTGGGAGCAGTACTTC
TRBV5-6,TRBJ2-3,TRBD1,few,CASSSPDRDRADTQYF,TGTGCCAGCAGCTCCCCCGACCGGGACAGAGCAGATACGCAGTATTTT
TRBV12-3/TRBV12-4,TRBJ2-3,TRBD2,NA,CASRSHALTSGVTDTQYF,TGTGCCAGCAGATCCCATGCGCTGACTAGCGGAGTTACAGATACGCAGTATTTT
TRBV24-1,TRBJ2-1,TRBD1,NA,CATNPGTGGNEQFF,TGTGCCACGAATCCCGGGACAGGGGGCAATGAGCAGTTCTTC
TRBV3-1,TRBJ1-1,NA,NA,CASRRGVTGEGRTEAFF,TGTGCCAGCAGAAGAGGGGTGACTGGGGAGGGAAGAACTGAAGCTTTCTTT
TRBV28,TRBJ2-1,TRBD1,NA,CASSLDGQGEQFF,TGTGCCAGCAGTTTAGACGGACAGGGTGAGCAGTTCTTC
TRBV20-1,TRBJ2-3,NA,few,CSALEDTQYF,TGCAGTGCCCTAGAAGATACGCAGTATTTT
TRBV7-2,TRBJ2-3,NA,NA,CARSSADTQYF,TGTGCCAGAAGCTCCGCAGATACGCAGTATTTT
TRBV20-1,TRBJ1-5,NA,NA,CSARDPRSNQPQHF,TGCAGTGCTAGAGATCCACGGAGCAATCAGCCCCAGCATTTT
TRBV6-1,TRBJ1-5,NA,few,CASSPGLGLEPQHF,TGTGCCAGCAGCCCCGGGTTAGGTTTAGAGCCCCAGCATTTT
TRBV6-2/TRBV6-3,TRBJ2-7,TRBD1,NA,CASSRRQGGPYEQYF,TGTGCCAGCAGCCGCCGACAGGGCGGACCCTACGAGCAGTACTTC
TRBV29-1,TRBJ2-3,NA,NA,CSVEAQGGSTDTQYF,TGCAGCGTTGAAGCTCAGGGGGGTTCCACAGATACGCAGTATTTT
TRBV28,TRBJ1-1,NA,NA,CASSLRGANTEAFF,TGTGCCAGCAGTTTACGGGGGGCGAACACTGAAGCTTTCTTT
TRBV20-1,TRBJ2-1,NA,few,CSATNNEQFF,TGCAGTGCTACAAATAATGAGCAGTTCTTC
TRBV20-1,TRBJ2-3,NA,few,CSAAGTMGTDTQYF,TGCAGTGCTGCCGGGACAATGGGAACAGATACGCAGTATTTT
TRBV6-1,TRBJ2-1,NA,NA,CASGIGYNEQFF,TGTGCCAGCGGGATAGGCTACAATGAGCAGTTCTTC
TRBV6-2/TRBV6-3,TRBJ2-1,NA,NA,CASSYWPTDNEQFF,TGTGCCAGCAGCTACTGGCCGACAGACAATGAGCAGTTCTTC
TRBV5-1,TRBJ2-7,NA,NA,CASSAGTVTYEQYF,TGCGCCAGCAGCGCCGGGACCGTAACCTACGAGCAGTACTTC
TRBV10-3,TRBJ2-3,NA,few,CATKKQGPTDTQYF,TGTGCCACCAAGAAACAGGGCCCCACAGATACGCAGTATTTT
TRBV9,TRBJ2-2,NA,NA,CASSPRFGGNTGELFF,TGTGCCAGCAGCCCCCGTTTCGGGGGGAACACCGGGGAGCTGTTTTTT
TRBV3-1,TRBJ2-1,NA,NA,CASSQDPRPEDEQFF,TGTGCCAGCAGCCAAGATCCCCGCCCTGAGGATGAGCAGTTCTTC
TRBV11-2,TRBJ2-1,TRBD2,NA,CASSLQGRLAGGNEQFF,TGTGCCAGCAGCTTACAGGGTCGGCTAGCGGGAGGCAATGAGCAGTTCTTC
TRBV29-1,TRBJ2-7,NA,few,CSVVALSYEQYF,TGCAGCGTTGTGGCTCTTTCCTACGAGCAGTACTTC
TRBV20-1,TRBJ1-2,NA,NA,CSAMVQSRGYGYTF,TGCAGTGCTATGGTTCAGAGCCGAGGATATGGCTACACCTTC
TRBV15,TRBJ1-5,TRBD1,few,CATSRNRGREPQHF,TGTGCCACCAGCAGGAACAGGGGGCGTGAGCCCCAGCATTTT
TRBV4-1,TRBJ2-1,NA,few,CASSQDTSRPEQFF,TGCGCCAGCAGCCAAGATACATCACGACCAGAGCAGTTCTTC
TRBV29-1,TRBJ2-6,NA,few,CSVGAAGSGANVLTF,TGCAGCGTTGGAGCTGCGGGTTCTGGGGCCAACGTCCTGACTTTC
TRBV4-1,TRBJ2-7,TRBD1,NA,CASSLGLTGFNEQYF,TGCGCCAGCAGCCTGGGCCTGACAGGGTTCAACGAGCAGTACTTC
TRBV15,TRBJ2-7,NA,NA,CATSGNPTYEQYF,TGTGCCACCAGCGGAAACCCGACCTACGAGCAGTACTTC
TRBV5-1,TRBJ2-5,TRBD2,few,CASSEGLEETQYF,TGCGCCAGCAGCGAAGGACTAGAAGAGACCCAGTACTTC
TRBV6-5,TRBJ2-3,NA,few,CASSYSRDWGGSDTQYF,TGTGCCAGCAGTTACTCAAGAGACTGGGGCGGCAGCGATACGCAGTATTTT
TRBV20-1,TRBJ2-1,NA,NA,CRARDQTHYNEQFF,TGCAGAGCTAGAGACCAGACGCATTACAATGAGCAGTTCTTC
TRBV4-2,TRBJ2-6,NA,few,CASSQEWGPGANVLTF,TGTGCCAGCAGCCAAGAGTGGGGTCCGGGGGCCAACGTCCTGACTTTC
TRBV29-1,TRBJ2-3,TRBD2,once,CSVVRTSVSDTQYF,TGCAGCGTTGTGAGGACTAGTGTTTCAGATACGCAGTATTTT
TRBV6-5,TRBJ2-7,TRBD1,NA,CASSHKGQGVGEQYF,TGTGCCAGCAGTCACAAAGGACAGGGAGTTGGTGAGCAGTACTTC
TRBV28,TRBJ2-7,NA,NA,CASSSPRTQSYEQYF,TGTGCCAGCAGTTCCCCAAGGACTCAGTCCTACGAGCAGTACTTC
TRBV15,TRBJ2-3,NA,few,CATSPNRVITQYF,TGTGCCACCAGCCCAAACAGGGTGATTACGCAGTATTTT
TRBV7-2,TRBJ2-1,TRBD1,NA,CASSLQGQIRLNEQFF,TGTGCCAGCAGCCTACAGGGGCAAATACGACTCAATGAGCAGTTCTTC
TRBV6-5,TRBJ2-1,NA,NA,CASSYLSSVTSNEQFF,TGTGCCAGCAGTTACCTCAGTTCGGTGACCTCCAATGAGCAGTTCTTC
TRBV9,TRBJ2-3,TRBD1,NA,CASSRGGQGRSTDTQYF,TGTGCCAGCAGCAGGGGGGGACAGGGCAGAAGCACAGATACGCAGTATTTT